This TCR beta chain is from a study of identical twins. Trimming shortened V by 7 bases and J by 7 bases, and 13 bases separated the two germline ends. Germline values: CDR1 MDHEN, CDR2 SYDVKM. The CDR3 has 12 residues. Template switching added a universal primer site, and cDNA bore unique molecular identifiers. Each CDR3 protein is one row after TCRdb ran MiXCR on the 5' RACE reads. The sample yields 1.5 million to 2 million distinct CDR3 sequences, under 35% seen once. This TCR derives from a newborn girl in good health. The specimen was cord blood. V usage is TRBV28 and J usage is TRBJ1-1; tentative D call: TRBD1 (5 bases). CDR3: CASTLGGDEAFF. The CDR3 bases are TGTGCCAGCACCCTGGGGGGGGATGAAGCTTTCTTT.